These 19 T cell receptor beta chains came from one sample sequenced in a study of cytomegalovirus exposure and HLA in healthy donors. The PCR contained 60 Vbeta and 13 Jbeta primers. This table comes from immunoSEQ multiplex PCR, and its TCRdb copy is limited to in-frame clones, with some not included. The data contain approximately 200,000 clones, more than 65% of them singletons. Sequencing input: PBMCs. The receptors stem from a girl aged 10 to 17 in good health and CMV-seropositive.

The chain carries TRBV4-1 and TRBJ2-7, with 7 nucleotides matching TRBD2. The V and J ends lost 3 bases and 6 bases, in that order; junction bases with no gene match: 11. Germline lookup yields CDR1 MGHRA and CDR2 YSYEKL. The CDR3 runs 15 residues. The DNA of the CDR3 is TGCGCCAGCAGCCAGAACCAAAGGGAGGGCGCCGAGCAGTACTTC. The encoded protein is CASSQNQREGAEQYF.

This chain uses TRBV6-5 with TRBJ2-7; 11 bases fit TRBD2. Per germline, CDR1 MNHEY and CDR2 SVGAGI. Trimming cost V 5 bases and J 4 bases; bases outside gene matches: 7. The CDR3 length is 15 residues. The CDR3 DNA follows: TGTGCCAGCAGTACCCCTAGCGGGGGGAGGTACGAGCAGTACTTC. This sequence encodes CASSTPSGGRYEQYF.

The chain joins TRBV7-2 to TRBJ2-4; D uncertain. This CDR3 has 15 residues. V was cut by 4 bases and J by 7 bases, with 17 bases left in between. Germline V gene lookup returns CDR1 SGHTA and CDR2 FQGNSA. The DNA of the CDR3 is TGTGCCAGCAGCTCCCAAGGTGCGGCCCGTAACATTCAGTACTTC. Protein: CASSSQGAARNIQYF.

This clone has just a few counts. Here the CDR3 reads CSVGGTERRSTDTQYF. The CDR3 nucleotides are TGCAGCGTTGGGGGTACGGAGCGGAGAAGCACAGATACGCAGTATTTT. The V call is TRBV29-1, the J call TRBJ2-3; maybe TRBD2 (5 bases). The CDR3 extends over 16 amino acids. V was cut by 4 bases and J by 0 bases, with 17 bases left in between. Looked up from germline, CDR1 is SQVTM and CDR2 is ANQGSEA.

This clone was found a few times. The genes are TRBV6-5 and TRBJ2-7; 9 nucleotides match TRBD2. The CDR3 totals 15 residues. The trim removed 0 bases at V and 7 bases at J, leaving 7 bases unmatched. Germline V gene lookup returns CDR1 MNHEY and CDR2 SVGAGI. CDR3 residues: CASSYSTAGGREQYF. Here the CDR3 DNA reads TGTGCCAGCAGTTACTCGACAGCGGGGGGTAGGGAGCAGTACTTC.

The chain employs TRBV4-3 and TRBJ1-5; D remains ambiguous. The germline CDR1 and CDR2 sequences are LGHNA and YSLEER. V shed 3 bases and J shed 0 bases, with 6 bases lying between them. This CDR3 has 14 residues. Here the CDR3 reads CASSHHTSNQPQHF. DNA for the CDR3: TGCGCCAGCAGCCATCACACTAGCAATCAGCCCCAGCATTTT.

The genes are TRBV5-4 and TRBJ2-3; TRBD1 matches at 8 bases. The germline V gene has CDR1 SGHNT and CDR2 YYREEE (reference sequence). V gave up 5 bases and J gave up 2 bases; unmatched junction bases: 10. CDR3 length equals 16 residues. The CDR3 protein is CASRLNPGQVTDTQYF. In DNA, the CDR3 is TGTGCCAGCAGGCTAAACCCGGGACAGGTCACAGATACGCAGTATTTT.

About this clone: An end of the junction does not agree with germline; a read error may underlie this. This chain uses TRBV9 with TRBJ2-3, with 7 positions matching TRBD2. The length of the CDR3 is 15 residues. The V gene's germline CDR1 is SGDLS and CDR2 YYNGEE. The CDR3 sequence is CASSLSGAVTDTRYF. The CDR3 bases are TGTGCCAGCAGCCTCAGCGGGGCAGTCACAGATACGCGGTATTTT.

The rearrangement uses TRBV30 and TRBJ2-2; TRBD1 is a possible D gene (5 bases). Germline loops: CDR1 GTSNPN, CDR2 SVGIG (reference sequence). Trimming took off 6 bases at V and 1 base at J, with 9 bases between the two ends. The CDR3 totals 13 residues. DNA of the CDR3: TGTGCCTGTCAAGGACAGAACACCGGGGAGCTGTTTTTT. Translating it yields CACQGQNTGELFF. The variable domain in full, with the rest retrieved from reference TRBV30 and TRBJ2-2, is SQTIHQWPATLVQPVGSPLSLECTVEGTSNPNLYWYRQAAGRGLQLLFYSVGIGQISSEVPQNLSASRPQDRQFILSSKKLLLSDSGFYLCACQGQNTGELFFGEGSRLTVL.

The rearrangement links TRBV18 to TRBJ2-6; TRBD2 matches 7 bases. The CDR3 runs to 15 residues. Germline V CDR1 and CDR2: KGHSH, LQKENI. Unmatched junction bases numbered 6, after V lost 8 bases and J lost 2 bases. CDR3 sequence reads: CASAQRGTGANVLTF. The CDR3 region has the DNA TGTGCCAGCGCCCAGCGGGGCACTGGGGCCAACGTCCTGACTTTC.

This chain links TRBV4-3 with TRBJ2-7, with D perhaps matching TRBD1 (6 bases). Per the germline V gene, CDR1 is LGHNA and CDR2 is YSLEER. Trimming shortened V by 3 bases and J by 0 bases, and 12 bases separated the two germline ends. This CDR3 is built from 15 residues. CDR3 in amino acids: CASSHLTGTSYEQYF. As DNA, the CDR3 is TGCGCCAGCAGCCACCTGACAGGAACCTCCTACGAGCAGTACTTC.

The chain links TRBV5-1 to TRBJ2-6, with D perhaps TRBD2 (5 bases). This CDR3 is 15 amino acids long. Germline V gives CDR1 SGHRS, CDR2 YFSETQ. V gave up 2 bases and J gave up 3 bases, with 9 bases separating them. CDR3 region: CASSFIEGGANVLTF. In nucleotides, the CDR3 is TGCGCCAGCAGCTTTATCGAGGGTGGGGCCAACGTCCTGACTTTC. Variable domain in full (rest from reference TRBV5-1 and TRBJ2-6): KAGVTQTPRYLIKTRGQQVTLSCSPISGHRSVSWYQQTPGQGLQFLFEYFSETQRNKGNFPGRFSGRQFSNSRSEMNVSTLELGDSALYLCASSFIEGGANVLTFGAGSRLTVL.

J is TRBJ1-1 and V is TRBV18; D remains ambiguous. The germline V gene encodes CDR1 KGHSH and CDR2 LQKENI. Trimming took off 3 bases at V and 0 bases at J, with 5 bases between the two ends. This CDR3 contains 13 residues. The CDR3 coding sequence is TGTGCCAGCTCACCGAACATGAACACTGAAGCTTTCTTT. Its translation: CASSPNMNTEAFF.

This clone was counted once. For the CDR3, the DNA is TGTGCCAGCTACAGCGGGGTCGGCTCCTACAATGAGCAGTTCTTC. It is translated as CASYSGVGSYNEQFF. The J gene is TRBJ2-1, the V gene TRBV13; 7 nucleotides match TRBD2. Trimming cost V 8 bases and J 0 bases; bases outside gene matches: 7. The germline V gene encodes CDR1 PRHDT and CDR2 FYEKMQ (reference sequence). This CDR3 is 15 amino acids long. The entire variable domain, with the rest obtained from reference TRBV13 and TRBJ2-1, is as follows: AAGVIQSPRHLIKEKRETATLKCYPIPRHDTVYWYQQGPGQDPQFLISFYEKMQSDKGSIPDRFSAQQFSDYHSELNMSSLELGDSALYFCASYSGVGSYNEQFFGPGTRLTVL.

The chain joins TRBV19 to TRBJ2-1; 10 nucleotides line up with TRBD2. The CDR3 totals 17 residues. Germline-derived CDR1 and CDR2 are LNHDA and SQIVND (reference sequence). Losses at the gene ends were 0 bases for V and 6 bases for J; bases not matched to a gene: 8. The CDR3 sequence is CASSIDRAGGPFNEQFF. DNA of the CDR3: TGTGCCAGTAGTATAGATAGAGCGGGGGGGCCATTCAATGAGCAGTTCTTC.

This chain uses TRBV9 with TRBJ1-2; the match to TRBD1 covers 8 bases. The ends lost 0 bases at V and 2 bases at J; junction bases unmatched: 6. Per the germline V gene, CDR1 is SGDLS and CDR2 is YYNGEE. The CDR3 has 16 amino acids. The CDR3 loop reads CASSVARDRLNYGYTF. The CDR3 nucleotides are TGTGCCAGCAGCGTAGCCCGGGACAGGTTGAACTATGGCTACACCTTC.

The rearrangement uses TRBV21-1 and TRBJ2-6; the table names TRBD2, a call not compared with the DNA. TRBV21-1 is a listed pseudogene. The CDR3 extends over 16 amino acids. The CDR3 region is CASSKGRFSGANVLTF. In DNA form, the CDR3 reads TGTGCCAGCAGCAAAGGGCGGTTCTCTGGGGCCAACGTCCTGACTTTC.

V is TRBV7-9 and J is TRBJ1-6; 10 nucleotides agree with TRBD1. J lost 7 bases, V lost 5 bases, and 8 bases had no gene match. Germline lookup yields CDR1 SEHNR and CDR2 FQNEAQ (reference sequence). This CDR3 spans 16 amino acids. DNA for the CDR3: TGTGCCAGCAGCCTATCAGGACAGGGGGGGAATTCACCCCTCCACTTT. Its protein product is CASSLSGQGGNSPLHF. Combining the CDR3 with reference TRBV7-9 and TRBJ1-6 gives the whole variable domain DTGVSQNPRHKITKRGQNVTFRCDPISEHNRLYWYRQTLGQGPEFLTYFQNEAQLEKSRLLSDRFSAERPKGSFSTLEIQRTEQGDSAMYLCASSLSGQGGNSPLHFGNGTRLTVT.

This clone was picked up one time. This sequence joins TRBV5-6 and TRBJ1-4; D not certain. There are 15 residues in the CDR3. Germline CDR1 and CDR2: SGHDT and YYEEEE. V lost 2 bases, J lost 6 bases, and 14 bases lay in between. This CDR3 is CASSFRGLMDEKLFF. The CDR3 bases are TGTGCCAGCAGCTTCCGGGGTCTCATGGATGAAAAACTGTTTTTT.